Shown below are 3 T cell receptor beta chains from a single sample sequenced in a study of blood T cell repertoires in COVID-19. Measured with immunoSEQ multiplex PCR; TCRdb has only the in-frame clones, and not every one. The sample shows about 100,000 clones, 90% of them seen only once. Sequencing was done on a sample of peripheral blood. The receptors were sampled from a man between 60 and 70 years old with acute or convalescent COVID-19.

The V and J genes are TRBV10-3 and TRBJ2-7; 8 bases align to TRBD1. The CDR3 length is 16 residues. Germline V CDR1 and CDR2: ENHRY, SYGVKD. Trimming took 2 bases from V and 3 from J; bases not matched to a gene: 9. Here the CDR3 DNA reads TGTGCCATCAGTGAGCACACCGGGACAGGTAACTACGAGCAGTACTTC. It codes for CAISEHTGTGNYEQYF.

The gene calls are TRBV19 and TRBJ1-2; D is undetermined. Germline lookup yields CDR1 LNHDA and CDR2 SQIVND (reference sequence). V shed 1 base and J shed 6 bases, with 9 bases lying between them. The CDR3 consists of 13 residues. CDR3 protein: CASSIGRTDGYTF. Written as DNA, the CDR3 is TGTGCCAGTAGTATAGGCCGAACGGATGGCTACACCTTC.

The J gene is TRBJ1-1, the V gene TRBV5-4, with D maybe TRBD1 (5 bases). The ends were cut back, 4 bases at V and 1 base at J, with 11 bases in the middle. This CDR3 is built from 14 residues. CDR1 SGHNT and CDR2 YYREEE come from the germline V gene (reference sequence). This chain's CDR3 is CASSPIGGNTEAFF. The CDR3 DNA reads as TGTGCCAGCAGCCCGATCGGGGGGAACACTGAAGCTTTCTTT. The variable domain in full, completed from reference TRBV5-4 and TRBJ1-1, reads ETGVTQSPTHLIKTRGQQVTLRCSSQSGHNTVSWYQQALGQGPQFIFQYYREEENGRGNFPPRFSGLQFPNYSSELNVNALELDDSALYLCASSPIGGNTEAFFGQGTRLTVV.